Below, 16 T cell receptor beta chains from the same sample are listed, as sequenced in a study of Graves' ophthalmopathy and Graves' hyperthyroidism. Investigators amplified TCR beta CDR3 regions from RNA transcripts. An opening RT-PCR round employed HTBI primers and preceded a second-round multiplex PCR. One entry per CDR3 protein results from TCRdb running MiXCR on the multiplex PCR reads. The sample contains about 1.1 million distinct CDR3 sequences, about two fifths of which appear only once. Material for sequencing was peripheral blood or thyroid tissue (not recorded which). These receptors all come from an adult man with Graves' hyperthyroidism.

V gene TRBV10-3 combines with J gene TRBJ1-2, with D possibly being TRBD1 (6 bases). Per the germline V gene, CDR1 is ENHRY and CDR2 is SYGVKD. The CDR3 spans 15 residues. V dropped 7 bases and J dropped 7 bases, with 22 bases sitting between them. The CDR3 DNA sequence: TGTGCCATCACCTCGGACAGCGAGACGGGTTGTGGCTACACCTTC. This translates into CAITSDSETGCGYTF.

At least ten counts were recorded for this clonotype. The chain carries TRBV25-1 and TRBJ2-7, with D unclear. V gave up 4 bases and J gave up 3 bases, with 13 bases separating them. Per the germline V gene, CDR1 is MGHDK and CDR2 is SYGVNS. The CDR3 is made up of 14 amino acids. CDR3 amino acids: CASSGSEKIYEQYF. DNA for the CDR3: TGTGCCAGCAGTGGGTCAGAGAAAATCTACGAGCAGTACTTC.

This clonotype was detected many times. V gene TRBV14 combines with J gene TRBJ2-7; tentative D call: TRBD2 (7 bases). Germline assignment: CDR1 SGHDN and CDR2 FVKESK. CDR3 length equals 15 residues. Trimming left V 5 bases short and J 3 bases short, with 17 bases between. This chain's CDR3 is CASSYRVGRDYEQYF. As DNA, the CDR3 is TGTGCCAGCAGCTACAGGGTTGGGAGGGACTACGAGCAGTACTTC.

This clonotype was recorded a few times. This chain uses TRBV4-2 with TRBJ2-7, with D possibly called TRBD1 or TRBD2 (5 bases each). The CDR3 covers 17 residues. In germline, CDR1 is LGHNA, CDR2 YNFKEQ. V was cut by 0 bases and J by 0 bases, with 15 bases left in between. CDR3 protein: CASSQDDRGRNSYEQYF. CDR3 bases: TGTGCCAGCAGCCAAGATGACCGGGGCCGCAACTCCTACGAGCAGTACTTC.

V is TRBV7-8 and J is TRBJ2-5; 8 positions agree with TRBD2. This CDR3 comprises 15 residues. V trimming: 2 bases; J trimming: 5 bases; junction bases outside the gene matches: 7. Germline V gene sequence: CDR1 SGHVS, CDR2 FQNEAQ. CDR3 sequence reads: CASSLRAGDGETQYF. CDR3 sequence (DNA): TGTGCCAGCAGCTTACGAGCGGGGGATGGTGAGACCCAGTACTTC.

The sample holds a few counts of this clonotype. The chain is built from TRBV10-3 and TRBJ1-3; no reliable D call. Germline V gene lookup returns CDR1 ENHRY and CDR2 SYGVKD. V was shortened by 10 bases and J by 0 bases, with 10 bases between the two germline ends. This CDR3 is built from 13 residues. CDR3 sequence reads: CASRYDSGNTIYF. CDR3 DNA: TGTGCCAGCAGGTACGACTCTGGAAACACCATATATTTT.

With respect to this clonotype: No conserved phenylalanine or tryptophan is present at the end of the CDR3, so a read error is the likely explanation. This rearrangement joins TRBV27 to TRBJ1-1, with D uncertain. The CDR3 is 13 amino acids. The germline V and J ends were trimmed by 5 bases and 0 bases, with 7 bases remaining between them. The germline V gene has CDR1 MNHEY and CDR2 SMNVEV (reference sequence). This CDR3 reads CASSRTVNTEAFI. CDR3 DNA sequence: TGTGCCAGCAGTCGAACAGTGAACACTGAAGCTTTCATT.

The chain uses TRBV6-5 and TRBJ1-6; a weak D match, TRBD1 (6 bases). Germline-derived CDR1 and CDR2 are MNHEY and SVGAGI. The CDR3 runs 16 residues. The V gene lost 1 base and the J gene lost 6 bases, with 13 bases spanning the gap. This CDR3 is CASSYLQGLSNSPLHF. The CDR3 DNA reads as TGTGCCAGCAGTTACTTACAGGGTCTGAGTAATTCACCCCTCCACTTT.

The chain links TRBV29-1 to TRBJ2-5; the match to TRBD1 covers 9 bases. Trimming cost V 7 bases and J 4 bases; bases outside gene matches: 7. The CDR3 is 13 residues long. Germline V gene sequence: CDR1 SQVTM, CDR2 ANQGSEA. This chain's CDR3 is CSAWDRALETQYF. The CDR3, as DNA: TGCAGCGCTTGGGACAGGGCTTTAGAGACCCAGTACTTC.

This clonotype appeared many times. The rearrangement links TRBV20-1 to TRBJ2-7; the match to TRBD2 covers 10 bases. The CDR3 has 16 amino acids. Germline CDR1 is DFQATT and CDR2 is SNEGSKA (reference sequence). V gave up 4 bases and J gave up 5 bases; unmatched junction bases: 14. The chain's CDR3 is CSATPRLAGVANEQYF. The CDR3 region has the DNA TGCAGTGCTACCCCCCGGCTAGCGGGAGTCGCGAACGAGCAGTACTTC.

Turning to this clonotype: This sequence may be a read error, since a much larger clone differs from it by one base. This chain joins TRBV11-2 and TRBJ1-1; D is possibly TRBD1 (6 bases). The germline gives CDR1 SGHAT, CDR2 FQNNGV. Trimming removed 4 bases at V and 6 bases at J, with 15 bases between. The CDR3 contains 14 residues. CDR3: CASSSPGVTAEAFF. Here the CDR3 DNA reads TGTGCCAGCAGCTCCCCAGGGGTAACCGCTGAAGCTTTCTTT.

The chain has TRBV10-3 and TRBJ2-2; 10 bases are a match to TRBD2. With V trimmed by 7 bases and J by 8 bases, 7 bases remained unmatched. Germline CDR1 ENHRY, CDR2 SYGVKD. The CDR3 has 14 amino acids. The CDR3 spells CAITASGRVGELFF. The CDR3 DNA follows: TGTGCCATCACAGCTAGCGGGAGAGTAGGGGAGCTGTTTTTT.

With regard to this clonotype: One end of the junction does not line up with germline, which may come from a read error. The chain combines TRBV11-2 with TRBJ1-4; no clear D gene. From germline, CDR1 is SGHAT and CDR2 FQNNGV. The CDR3 runs to 16 residues. The CDR3 protein is CASSFGRQATYEKLFF. The CDR3 DNA is TGTGCCAGCAGCTTTGGCAGACAAGCAACTTATGAAAAACTGTTTTTT.

This clonotype was seen a handful of times. The V call is TRBV5-6, the J call TRBJ2-7; D call uncertain. Looked up from germline, CDR1 is SGHDT and CDR2 is YYEEEE. The CDR3 length is 13 residues. Trimming took off 4 bases at V and 0 bases at J, with 8 bases between the two ends. The CDR3, as DNA: TGTGCCAGCAGCCTTCAAATCTCCTACGAGCAGTACTTC. Its translation: CASSLQISYEQYF. Together with reference TRBV5-6 and TRBJ2-7, the CDR3 gives the full variable domain: DAGVTQSPTHLIKTRGQQVTLRCSPKSGHDTVSWYQQALGQGPQFIFQYYEEEERQRGNFPDRFSGHQFPNYSSELNVNALLLGDSALYLCASSLQISYEQYFGPGTRLTVT.

This rearrangement joins TRBV19 to TRBJ2-5; D is undetermined. CDR1 LNHDA and CDR2 SQIVND come from the germline V gene (reference sequence). The CDR3 length is 13 residues. V gave up 5 bases and J gave up 5 bases, with 12 bases separating them. In nucleotides, the CDR3 is TGTGCCAGTAGTTTGGAGCGATTCGAGACCCAGTACTTC. Residues: CASSLERFETQYF.

V usage is TRBV5-5 and J usage is TRBJ1-3; TRBD1 is a possible D gene (6 bases). This CDR3 contains 15 residues. Between the trimmed V and J ends, which lost 5 bases and 0 bases, there was a span of 12 bases. From germline, CDR1 is SGHKS and CDR2 YYEKEE (reference sequence). CDR3 loop: CASRSGAASGNTIYF. DNA of the CDR3: TGTGCCAGCAGGTCAGGGGCAGCCTCTGGAAACACCATATATTTT.